Included here is one T cell receptor (beta chain) sequence, with context. Its specific antigen is unknown. Per-nucleotide qualities are absent, and no much larger clonotype sits a single base away. This sample is drawn from a study of blood T cell repertoires in COVID-19 (dated by TCRdb to the early 2020s). At the level of the whole study: The collaborator samples originated in the United States, Italy and Spain and spanned the acute and convalescent phases of COVID-19. The material from the prospective study consisted of cDNA or gDNA derived from T cells, B-cell-depleted T cells, or PBMCs. HLA class I and class II types, where available, came from metadata supplied by the sample provider rather than from assay-based typing. Deeply sampled blood TCRbeta repertoires from subjects exposed to, actively infected with, or recovered from COVID-19 were included in the dataset. A de-identified subject ID, COVID-19 status, age in years and sex were almost always included in the sample metadata. Samples came from the ongoing ImmuneRACE study (first 160 participants) plus 1,254 subjects from 6 global collaborators. The repertoires were released in a freely available public database meant as a resource for research on the immune response to SARS-CoV-2. General findings and caveats noted by the study authors: How much clinical and demographic metadata was included differed by source and by participant, and the metadata was provided uncurated.

CDR1 and CDR2, looked up from the germline V gene (reference sequence), are GTSNPN and SVGIG. Reading from cysteine to phenylalanine, the CDR3 counts 16 amino acids. Only the CDR3 DNA stays, 48 bases, in frame from base 1. V loses 0 bases at its end and J loses 0 bases; junction bases beyond the gene matches: 0. The immunoSEQ Assay, a bias-controlled multiplex PCR, was used to amplify TCRbeta CDR3 regions from genomic DNA. Turning to the authors' computational methods: Nucleated cell counts per sample were estimated from amplification of reference gene primers within the assay. To quantify the absolute abundance of each unique TCRbeta CDR3 rearrangement, sequence reads were collapsed and filtered. Productive Simpson clonality was computed per sample as the square root of Simpson's diversity index over productive rearrangements. Drawn from immuneACCESS, this table holds only the in-frame rearrangements with V and J called that TCRdb kept. Clones are partly lost; checked studies trace under half to an unresolved V gene and leave the rest unexplained. V and J calls and clone size are copied from that table; D and trimming were computed from the DNA. In all, the sample holds some 400,000 clones, and around 87% of those were seen once. The ten largest clones represent more than 9% of the sample.

In Seattle, one collaborating source enrolled patients while the infection was active and tracked those patients longitudinally over the course of disease. Collaborating institutions collected whole blood in K2EDTA tubes following their own protocols. For TCRbeta analysis, collaborators shipped samples in one of three forms: frozen whole blood, isolated PBMCs, or DNA extracted from either of those sample types. This receptor was identified in a woman in her thirties with COVID-19, enrolled during active disease. In this chain, TRBV30 is recombined with TRBJ1-6, and TRBD1 matches 9 of the central bases. Sequenced material: peripheral blood. The bases read TGTGCCTGGAGTGTACAGGGGGCCTCCTATAATTCACCCCTCCACTTT. It is translated as CAWSVQGASYNSPLHF.